The present T cell receptor (beta chain) was sequenced within a study of Ad26.COV2.S vaccination and SARS-CoV-2 variants. The treatment is: roughly 20 received Ad26.COV2.S at low or high dose, single or two shots; about 5 received placebo; per-sample allocation not given. Day 63 after the first injection of vaccine or placebo was the sampling time. Only in-frame clones appear in the TCRdb table, and some are missing; sequencing was by immunoSEQ multiplex PCR. The sample yields about 440,000 clones, about 90% seen once. Germline CDR1 reads MDHEN; CDR2 reads SYDVKM. CDR3 length equals 15 residues. Trimming removed 5 bases at V and 8 bases at J, with 21 bases between.

The gene calls are TRBV28 and TRBJ1-2; D unresolved. Material: peripheral blood, obtained in a trial of Ad26.COV2.S vaccine versus placebo. The source is a person between 18 and 59 years old who received the Ad26.COV2.S COVID-19 vaccine or a placebo. CDR3 residues: CASSPSLATTGGYTF. The CDR3 DNA follows: TGTGCCAGCAGTCCGTCTTTAGCAACCACGGGGGGCTACACCTTC.